This T cell receptor (beta chain) was identified in a study of blood T cell repertoires in COVID-19. Study background: Whether acute or convalescent, the COVID-19 samples came from the United States, Italy and Spain. T cells, B-cell-depleted T cells, or PBMCs supplied cDNA or gDNA.

In the study's own analysis: Cell counts per sample came from amplifying reference gene primers. The table came from immunoSEQ multiplex PCR; TCRdb's copy has only in-frame clones and leaves some out. That table furnishes V, J and clone size, whereas the DNA furnished D and trimming. Of tens of thousands of clones in the sample, 80% to 90% were seen once. This clone was seen only a few times. Sample: peripheral blood. The TCR was taken from a human donor in a cohort sampled during active COVID-19.

The CDR3 is CASHRGLAPYEQYF. CDR3 DNA sequence: TGTGCCAGCCACAGGGGCCTGGCTCCCTACGAGCAGTACTTC. V is TRBV7-2 and J is TRBJ2-7, with 7 positions matching TRBD1. CDR3 length: 14 residues. Germline V gene data show CDR1 as SGHTA and CDR2 as FQGNSA. V trimming: 8 bases; J trimming: 2 bases; junction bases outside the gene matches: 9.